This TCR beta chain was sequenced during a study of tumor and adjacent non-tumor tissue in lung cancer. Study context: Histology: about 13 adenocarcinoma, 2 squamous cell carcinoma, 1 small cell lung cancer.

The template was RNA from unsorted bulk tissue. Between August and November 2014, newly diagnosed, chemotherapy-naive lung cancer patients underwent thoracic surgery in China. Findings and caveats of the study: Higher tumor TCR diversity was associated with shorter survival. Top 100 clones took a larger repertoire share in normal lung.

TCRbeta libraries were built with three rounds of nested PCR, modified from ARM-PCR. TCRdb called the multiplex PCR reads again in MiXCR, with one record for every CDR3 protein. The data contain under 250,000 distinct CDR3 sequences, around 70% of them seen just once; the ten biggest clones take up around 25%. Germline lookup yields CDR1 LGHNA and CDR2 YSLEER. The CDR3 length is 18 residues. V was pared by 0 bases and J by 1 base, with 15 bases between. The sample holds one count of this clonotype. As yet, its antigen is unknown. Sequencing was carried out using lung tumor tissue. V is TRBV4-3 and J is TRBJ2-2, with a weak D call TRBD2 (6 bases). The TCR originated in a man aged 60-69 years with non-small cell lung cancer. CDR3 coding DNA: TGCGCCAGCAGCCAAGAACCCGCGGGGCGCCGGAACACCGGGGAGCTGTTTTTT. It translates to CASSQEPAGRRNTGELFF.